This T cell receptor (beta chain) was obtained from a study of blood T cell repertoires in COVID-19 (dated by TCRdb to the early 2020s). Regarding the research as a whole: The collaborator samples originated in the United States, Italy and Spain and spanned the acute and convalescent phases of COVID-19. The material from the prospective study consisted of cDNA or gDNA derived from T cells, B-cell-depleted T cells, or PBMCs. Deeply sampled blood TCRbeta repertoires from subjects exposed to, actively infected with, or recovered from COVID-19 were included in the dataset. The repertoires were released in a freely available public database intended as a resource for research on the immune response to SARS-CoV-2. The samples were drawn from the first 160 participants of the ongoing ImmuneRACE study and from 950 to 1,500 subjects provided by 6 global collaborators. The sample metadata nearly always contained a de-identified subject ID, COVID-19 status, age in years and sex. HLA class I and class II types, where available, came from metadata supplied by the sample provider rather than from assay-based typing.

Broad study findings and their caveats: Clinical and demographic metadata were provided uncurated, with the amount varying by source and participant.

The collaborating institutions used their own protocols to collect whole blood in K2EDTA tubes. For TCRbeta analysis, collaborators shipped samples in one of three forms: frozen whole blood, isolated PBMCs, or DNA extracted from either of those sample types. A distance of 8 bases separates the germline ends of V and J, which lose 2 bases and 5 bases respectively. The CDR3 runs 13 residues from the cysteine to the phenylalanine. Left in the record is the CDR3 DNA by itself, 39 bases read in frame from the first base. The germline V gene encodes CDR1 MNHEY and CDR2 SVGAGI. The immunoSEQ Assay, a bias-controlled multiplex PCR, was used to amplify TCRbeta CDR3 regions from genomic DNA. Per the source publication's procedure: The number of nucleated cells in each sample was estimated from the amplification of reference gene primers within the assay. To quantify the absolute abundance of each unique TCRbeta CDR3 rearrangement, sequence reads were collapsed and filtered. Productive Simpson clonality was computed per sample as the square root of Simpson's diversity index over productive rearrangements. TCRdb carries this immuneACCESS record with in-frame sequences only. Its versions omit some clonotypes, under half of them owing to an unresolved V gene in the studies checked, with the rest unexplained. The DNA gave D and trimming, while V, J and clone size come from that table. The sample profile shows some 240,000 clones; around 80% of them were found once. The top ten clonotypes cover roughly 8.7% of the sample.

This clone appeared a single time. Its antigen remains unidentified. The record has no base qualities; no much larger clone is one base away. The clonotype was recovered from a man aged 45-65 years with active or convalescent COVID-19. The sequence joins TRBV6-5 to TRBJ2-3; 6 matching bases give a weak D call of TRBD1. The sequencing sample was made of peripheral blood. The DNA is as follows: TGTGCCAGCAGTTACCAGGGGATAGATACGCAGTATTTT. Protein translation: CASSYQGIDTQYF.